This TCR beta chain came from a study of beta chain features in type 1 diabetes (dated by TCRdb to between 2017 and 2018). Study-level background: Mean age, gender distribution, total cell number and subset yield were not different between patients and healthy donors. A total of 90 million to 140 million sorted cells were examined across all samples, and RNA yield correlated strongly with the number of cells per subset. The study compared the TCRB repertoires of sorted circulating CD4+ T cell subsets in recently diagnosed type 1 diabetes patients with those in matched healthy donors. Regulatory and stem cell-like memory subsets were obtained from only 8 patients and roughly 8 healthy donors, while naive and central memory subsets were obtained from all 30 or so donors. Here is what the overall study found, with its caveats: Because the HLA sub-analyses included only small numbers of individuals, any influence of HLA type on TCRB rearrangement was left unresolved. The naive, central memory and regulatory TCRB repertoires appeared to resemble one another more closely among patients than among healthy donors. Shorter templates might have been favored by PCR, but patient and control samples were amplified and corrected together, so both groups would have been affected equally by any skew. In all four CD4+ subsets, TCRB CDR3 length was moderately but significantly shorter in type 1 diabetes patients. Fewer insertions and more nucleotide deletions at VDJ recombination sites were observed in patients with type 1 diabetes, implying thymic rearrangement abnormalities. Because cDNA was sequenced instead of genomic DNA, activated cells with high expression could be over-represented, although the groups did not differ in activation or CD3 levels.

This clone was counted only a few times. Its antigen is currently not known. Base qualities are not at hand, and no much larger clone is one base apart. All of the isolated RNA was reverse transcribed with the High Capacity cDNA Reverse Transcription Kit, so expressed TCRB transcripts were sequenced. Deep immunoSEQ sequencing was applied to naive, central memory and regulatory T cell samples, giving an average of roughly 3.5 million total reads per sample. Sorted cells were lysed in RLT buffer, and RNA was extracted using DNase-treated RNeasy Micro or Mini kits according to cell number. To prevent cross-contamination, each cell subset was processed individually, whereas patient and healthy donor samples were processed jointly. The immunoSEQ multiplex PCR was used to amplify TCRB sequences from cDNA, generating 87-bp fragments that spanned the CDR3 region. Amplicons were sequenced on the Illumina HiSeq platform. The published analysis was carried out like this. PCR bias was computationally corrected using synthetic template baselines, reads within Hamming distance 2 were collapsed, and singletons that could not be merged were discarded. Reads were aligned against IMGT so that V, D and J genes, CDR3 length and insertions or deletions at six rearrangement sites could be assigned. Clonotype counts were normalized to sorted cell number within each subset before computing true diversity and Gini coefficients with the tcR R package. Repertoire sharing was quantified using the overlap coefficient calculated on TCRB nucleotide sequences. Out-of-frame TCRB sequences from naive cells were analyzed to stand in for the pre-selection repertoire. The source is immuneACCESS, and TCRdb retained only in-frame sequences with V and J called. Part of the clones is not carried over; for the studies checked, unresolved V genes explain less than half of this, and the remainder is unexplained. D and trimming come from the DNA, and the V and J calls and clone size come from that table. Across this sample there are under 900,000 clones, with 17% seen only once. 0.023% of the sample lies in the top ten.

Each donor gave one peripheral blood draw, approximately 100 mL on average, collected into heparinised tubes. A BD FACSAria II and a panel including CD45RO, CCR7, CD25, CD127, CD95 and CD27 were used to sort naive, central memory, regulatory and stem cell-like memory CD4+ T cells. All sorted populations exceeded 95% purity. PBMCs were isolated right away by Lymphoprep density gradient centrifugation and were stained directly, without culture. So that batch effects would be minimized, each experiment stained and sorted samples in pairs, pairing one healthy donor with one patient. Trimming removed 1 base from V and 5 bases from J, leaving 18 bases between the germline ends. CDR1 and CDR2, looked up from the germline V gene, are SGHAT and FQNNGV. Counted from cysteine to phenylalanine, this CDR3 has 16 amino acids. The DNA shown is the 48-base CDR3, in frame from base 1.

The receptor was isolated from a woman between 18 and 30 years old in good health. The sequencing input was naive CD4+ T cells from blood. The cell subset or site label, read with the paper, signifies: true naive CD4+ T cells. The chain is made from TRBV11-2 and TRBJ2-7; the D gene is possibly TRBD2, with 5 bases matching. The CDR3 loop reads CASSLAHVVYSDEQYF. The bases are TGTGCCAGCAGCTTAGCCCATGTGGTTTATAGCGACGAGCAGTACTTC.